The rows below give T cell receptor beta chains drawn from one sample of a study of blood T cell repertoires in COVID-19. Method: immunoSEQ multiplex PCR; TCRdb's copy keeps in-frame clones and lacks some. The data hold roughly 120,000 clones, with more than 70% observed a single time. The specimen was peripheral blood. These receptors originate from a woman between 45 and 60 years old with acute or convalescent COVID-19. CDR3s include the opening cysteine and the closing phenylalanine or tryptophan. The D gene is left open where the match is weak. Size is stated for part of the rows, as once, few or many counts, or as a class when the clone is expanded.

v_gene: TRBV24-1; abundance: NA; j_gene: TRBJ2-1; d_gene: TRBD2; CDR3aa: CATSTRTSGNNEQFF; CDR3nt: TGTGCCACCAGTACCCGGACTAGCGGGAACAATGAGCAGTTCTTC
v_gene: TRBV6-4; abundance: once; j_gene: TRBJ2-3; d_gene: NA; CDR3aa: CARRPEGDTQYF; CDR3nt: TGTGCCAGGCGCCCGGAGGGAGATACGCAGTATTTT
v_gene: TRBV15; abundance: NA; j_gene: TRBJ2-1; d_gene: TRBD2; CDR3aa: CATSRELAGIGEQFF; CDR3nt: TGTGCCACCAGCAGAGAACTAGCGGGAATCGGTGAGCAGTTCTTC
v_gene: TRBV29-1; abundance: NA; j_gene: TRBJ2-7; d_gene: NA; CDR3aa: CSVTNNERSYEQYF; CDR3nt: TGCAGCGTGACCAATAACGAGCGGTCCTACGAGCAGTACTTC
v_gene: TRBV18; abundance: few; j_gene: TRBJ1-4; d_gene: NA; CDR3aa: CASSPRQADNEKLFF; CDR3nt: TGTGCCAGCTCACCACGACAGGCGGATAATGAAAAACTGTTTTTT
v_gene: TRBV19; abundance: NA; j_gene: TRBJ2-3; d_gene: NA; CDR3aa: CASSITGVPDTQYF; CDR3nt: TGTGCCAGTAGTATTACGGGAGTTCCAGATACGCAGTATTTT
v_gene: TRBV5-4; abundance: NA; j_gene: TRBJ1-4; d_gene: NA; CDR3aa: CASIVGGSPNEKLFF; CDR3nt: TGTGCCAGCATCGTCGGCGGCAGTCCTAATGAAAAACTGTTTTTT
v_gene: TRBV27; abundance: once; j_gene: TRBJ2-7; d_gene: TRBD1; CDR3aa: CASRKGGQVIEQYF; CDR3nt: TGTGCCAGCAGGAAGGGGGGACAGGTGATCGAGCAGTACTTC
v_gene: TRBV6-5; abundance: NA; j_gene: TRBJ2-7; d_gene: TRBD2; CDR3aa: CASSYLTSSFYEQYF; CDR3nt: TGTGCCAGCAGCTATTTGACTAGCTCCTTCTACGAGCAGTACTTC
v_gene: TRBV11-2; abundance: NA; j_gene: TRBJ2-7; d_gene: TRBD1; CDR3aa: CASSPRTGPYEQYF; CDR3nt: TGTGCCAGCAGCCCGAGGACAGGGCCCTACGAGCAGTACTTC
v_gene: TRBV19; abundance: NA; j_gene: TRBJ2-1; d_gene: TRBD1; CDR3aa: CASSLSPGTGAGEFF; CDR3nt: TGTGCCAGTAGTCTCAGTCCCGGGACAGGGGCGGGGGAGTTCTTC
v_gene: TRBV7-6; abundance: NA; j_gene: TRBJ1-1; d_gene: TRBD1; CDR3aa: CASSFPWGRGQNTEAFF; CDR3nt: TGTGCCAGCAGCTTCCCCTGGGGCAGGGGGCAGAACACTGAAGCTTTCTTT
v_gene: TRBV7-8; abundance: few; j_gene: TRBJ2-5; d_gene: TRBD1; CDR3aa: CASSSHRGIETQYF; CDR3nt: TGTGCCAGCAGCTCCCACAGGGGGATCGAGACCCAGTACTTC
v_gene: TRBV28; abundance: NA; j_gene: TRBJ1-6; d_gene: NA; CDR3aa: CASSLRVASPLHF; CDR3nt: TGTGCCAGCAGTTTACGGGTGGCTTCACCCCTCCACTTT
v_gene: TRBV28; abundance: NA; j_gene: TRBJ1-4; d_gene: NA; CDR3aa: CASTPSGEGEKLFF; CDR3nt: TGTGCCAGCACCCCATCGGGGGAGGGTGAAAAACTGTTTTTT
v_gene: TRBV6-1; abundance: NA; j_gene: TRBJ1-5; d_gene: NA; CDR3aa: CASSDGRLSNQPQHF; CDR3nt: TGTGCCAGCAGTGACGGCAGGTTAAGCAATCAGCCCCAGCATTTT
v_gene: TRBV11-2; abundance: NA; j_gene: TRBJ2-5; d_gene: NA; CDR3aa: CASSSGFWSETQYF; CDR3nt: TGTGCCAGCAGCTCAGGGTTTTGGTCAGAGACCCAGTACTTC
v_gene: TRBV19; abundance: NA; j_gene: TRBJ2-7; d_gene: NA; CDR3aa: CASSVERAGEQYF; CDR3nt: TGTGCCAGTAGTGTTGAGCGTGCCGGCGAGCAGTACTTC
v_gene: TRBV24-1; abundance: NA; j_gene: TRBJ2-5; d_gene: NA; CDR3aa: CATSPRYQETQYF; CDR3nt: TGTGCCACCAGCCCTAGGTATCAAGAGACCCAGTACTTC
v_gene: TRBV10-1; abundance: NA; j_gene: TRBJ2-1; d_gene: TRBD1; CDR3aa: CASSSYRGPAPNEQFF; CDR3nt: TGCGCCAGCAGTTCCTACAGGGGCCCCGCTCCTAATGAGCAGTTCTTC